These 21 T cell receptor beta chains came from one sample sequenced in a study of CD8 T cells in ankylosing spondylitis. MiXCR was run by TCRdb on the 5' RACE reads, yielding one entry per CDR3 protein. The table shows 200,000 to 250,000 distinct CDR3 sequences, with 18% occurring only once. Study-wide points: Among TCR beta sequences, a motif of under 10 highly homologous variants appeared characteristic of ankylosing spondylitis blood.

These receptors have no known antigen. The sequencing input was blood, either unsorted or a sorted T cell fraction (not recorded which). These receptors originate from a male donor with ankylosing spondylitis.

This clonotype was seen more than once but under ten times. The gene calls are TRBV20-1 and TRBJ2-2; D is unclear. The CDR3 extends over 12 amino acids. V was cut by 5 bases and J by 7 bases, with 11 bases left in between. Looked up from germline, CDR1 is DFQATT and CDR2 is SNEGSKA (reference sequence). The CDR3, as DNA: TGCAGTGCTCCCAACGGATTCGGGGAGCTGTTTTTT. The encoded protein is CSAPNGFGELFF.

This clonotype turned up a few times. The chain couples TRBV6-4 to TRBJ1-2; D is uncertain. The V and J ends lost 4 bases and 8 bases respectively, with 17 bases between them. This CDR3 comprises 14 residues. The V gene's germline CDR1 is MRHNA and CDR2 SNTAGT. CDR3 DNA sequence: TGTGCCAGCAGTGTAGGTCAGGACTCCGAGGGCTACACCTTC. This sequence encodes CASSVGQDSEGYTF.

The sample holds a few counts of this clonotype. The CDR3 is CASSQDTSGGPYNEQFF. Written as DNA, the CDR3 is TGTGCCAGCAGCCAAGATACTAGCGGGGGGCCCTACAATGAGCAGTTCTTC. The genes are TRBV3-1 and TRBJ2-1, with 12 bases that match TRBD2. The J segment lost 2 bases and the V segment lost 0 bases, leaving 2 bases of the junction unmatched. CDR1 is LGHDT and CDR2 is YNNKEL in the germline V gene (reference sequence). CDR3 size: 17 residues.

CDR3 amino acids: CASSWTGKDAELFF. The CDR3 DNA sequence: TGTGCCAGCAGCTGGACTGGGAAAGATGCGGAACTGTTTTTT. The chain carries TRBV7-9 and TRBJ1-4; D ambiguous. This CDR3 spans 14 amino acids. V lost 4 bases to trimming and J lost 12 bases, with 18 bases between them. Germline V lookup: CDR1 SEHNR, CDR2 FQNEAQ (reference sequence).

The genes are TRBV13 and TRBJ2-2; 11 positions agree with TRBD2. The CDR3 runs to 16 residues. The V gene's germline CDR1 is PRHDT and CDR2 FYEKMQ (reference sequence). With 5 bases clipped from V and 3 bases from J, the junction kept 5 bases outside the gene matches. CDR3 DNA sequence: TGTGCCAGCAGCAATGGACTAGCGGGTTACACCGGGGAGCTGTTTTTT. Translated: CASSNGLAGYTGELFF.

The J gene is TRBJ1-2, the V gene TRBV7-9, with D perhaps TRBD1 (5 bases). Trimming left V 1 base short and J 5 bases short, with 17 bases between. Germline V gene data show CDR1 as SEHNR and CDR2 as FQNEAQ (reference sequence). This CDR3 comprises 16 residues. The CDR3 loop reads CASSLEEGRATYGYTF. The DNA for the CDR3 is TGTGCCAGCAGCTTAGAGGAAGGCAGGGCGACTTATGGCTACACCTTC.

This clonotype was seen more than once but under ten times. The chain uses TRBV4-2 and TRBJ1-6; no firm D call. The germline V and J ends were trimmed by 1 base and 7 bases, with 17 bases remaining between them. CDR3 length equals 17 residues. The germline gives CDR1 LGHNA, CDR2 YNFKEQ. This chain's CDR3 is CASSQGEVLTWNSPLHF. The CDR3 nucleotides are TGTGCCAGCAGCCAAGGAGAGGTTCTGACCTGGAATTCACCCCTCCACTTT.

The J gene is TRBJ2-3, the V gene TRBV2; D is uncertain. The V gene lost 1 base and the J gene lost 6 bases, with 14 bases spanning the gap. CDR1 is SNHLY, CDR2 FYNNEI, per germline. The CDR3 sequence is 15 residues long. The CDR3: CASSEDTRVEDTQYF. DNA of the CDR3: TGTGCCAGCAGTGAAGATACCCGAGTTGAGGATACGCAGTATTTT.

The chain employs TRBV29-1 and TRBJ2-7; tentatively, D is TRBD2 (6 bases). The V end was cut by 7 bases, the J end by 3 bases, with 22 bases between. Germline V CDR1 and CDR2: SQVTM, ANQGSEA. The CDR3 extends over 15 amino acids. The CDR3 nucleotides are TGCAGCGCATCGAAGAACCTCCAAGCGGGCTACGAGCAGTACTTC. This codes for CSASKNLQAGYEQYF.

The V gene is TRBV2, the J gene TRBJ2-5; 12 bases line up with TRBD2. Trimming at V came to 4 bases and at J to 1 base, leaving 4 bases not matched to a gene. The germline gives CDR1 SNHLY, CDR2 FYNNEI. The CDR3 totals 16 residues. CDR3 sequence reads: CASSASGGAPQETQYF. The CDR3 nucleotides are TGTGCCAGCAGTGCTAGCGGGGGGGCCCCCCAAGAGACCCAGTACTTC.

The gene calls are TRBV3-1 and TRBJ2-5; D is undetermined. This CDR3 is built from 13 residues. The germline V gene has CDR1 LGHDT and CDR2 YNNKEL (reference sequence). With 1 base removed from V and 2 bases from J, the gap between germline ends came to 5 bases. CDR3 loop: CASSQVIQETQYF. CDR3 in DNA: TGTGCCAGCAGCCAAGTCATTCAAGAGACCCAGTACTTC.

V gene TRBV3-1 combines with J gene TRBJ2-1; 7 bases are a match to TRBD2. The CDR3 runs 17 residues. V was clipped by 4 bases and J by 4 bases; unmatched bases: 13. Germline V lookup: CDR1 LGHDT, CDR2 YNNKEL (reference sequence). The CDR3 nucleotides read TGTGCCAGCAGCCTTACCGCAGGGAGGGGTAGTTACAATGAGCAGTTCTTC. Its translation is CASSLTAGRGSYNEQFF.

This sequence joins TRBV6-5 and TRBJ2-1, with a tentative D call TRBD1 (6 bases). Germline V gene data show CDR1 as MNHEY and CDR2 as SVGAGI. V lost 1 base and J 0 bases, leaving 19 bases between the germline ends. The CDR3 spans 19 residues. The CDR3 DNA reads TGTGCCAGCAGTTACTATGCGAGCCTGGGGGCCAGCTCCTACAATGAGCAGTTCTTC. Protein product: CASSYYASLGASSYNEQFF.

This clonotype was detected a few times. V gene TRBV9 combines with J gene TRBJ2-5; D remains unclear. Germline V gene data show CDR1 as SGDLS and CDR2 as YYNGEE. Trimming removed 0 bases from V and 1 base from J, with 7 bases in between. The CDR3 sequence is 14 residues long. The CDR3 DNA is TGTGCCAGCAGCGTAGGGGTCAGCCAAGAGACCCAGTACTTC. It translates to CASSVGVSQETQYF. Combining the CDR3 with reference TRBV9 and TRBJ2-5 gives the whole variable domain DSGVTQTPKHLITATGQRVTLRCSPRSGDLSVYWYQQSLDQGLQFLIQYYNGEERAKGNILERFSAQQFPDLHSELNLSSLELGDSALYFCASSVGVSQETQYFGPGTRLLVL.

This clonotype was observed a handful of times. The chain carries TRBV6-1 and TRBJ2-7; D not resolved. The CDR3 loop spans 14 amino acids. V lost 6 bases to trimming and J lost 1 base, with 13 bases between them. Germline V lookup: CDR1 MNHNS, CDR2 SASEGT. The CDR3 sequence is CASSLLTASYEQYF. The DNA of the CDR3 is TGTGCCAGCAGCCTACTTACAGCGTCCTACGAGCAGTACTTC.

CDR3 DNA sequence: TGTGCCAGCAGTTTAGACGTCCGAGGGACTGAAGCTTTCTTT. It codes for CASSLDVRGTEAFF. The V gene is TRBV12-3 or TRBV12-4, the J gene TRBJ1-1; D is unresolved. The CDR3 spans 14 residues. V was shortened by 1 base and J by 5 bases, with 11 bases between the two germline ends.

Comment on this clonotype: A clone one base away is much larger, so this may be a read error. This chain joins TRBV5-1 and TRBJ2-1; possible D gene TRBD1, 6 bases. The CDR3 spans 14 residues. CDR1 and CDR2 from the germline V gene are SGHRS and YFSETQ. V dropped 0 bases and J dropped 6 bases, with 10 bases sitting between them. CDR3 DNA sequence: TGCGCCAGCAGCTTGGTCGGACAGTGCAATGAGCAGTTCTTC. Protein sequence: CASSLVGQCNEQFF. The whole variable domain, filled in from reference TRBV5-1 and TRBJ2-1, reads KAGVTQTPRYLIKTRGQQVTLSCSPISGHRSVSWYQQTPGQGLQFLFEYFSETQRNKGNFPGRFSGRQFSNSRSEMNVSTLELGDSALYLCASSLVGQCNEQFFGPGTRLTVL.

This clonotype was counted a few times. This chain connects TRBV4-1 to TRBJ1-2; maybe TRBD1 (5 bases). Germline CDR1 reads MGHRA; CDR2 reads YSYEKL. This CDR3 has 13 residues. The V end was cut by 0 bases, the J end by 8 bases, with 10 bases between. The CDR3 DNA follows: TGCGCCAGCAGCCAAGATCCAGGGAACGGCTACACCTTC. Amino acids: CASSQDPGNGYTF.

This clonotype was found a few times. This chain uses TRBV4-3 with TRBJ2-7, with 8 bases identical to TRBD2. Germline-derived CDR1 and CDR2 are LGHNA and YSLEER. The CDR3 length is 15 residues. V shed 2 bases, J shed 0 bases, and the junction held 3 bases outside the gene matches. CDR3 nucleotides: TGCGCCAGCAGCCAAACTAGCGGAAGCTCCTACGAGCAGTACTTC. Its translation: CASSQTSGSSYEQYF.

This chain connects TRBV7-9 to TRBJ2-5, with unresolved D. The V gene's germline CDR1 is SEHNR and CDR2 FQNEAQ (reference sequence). This CDR3 has 12 residues. The germline V and J ends were trimmed by 8 bases and 4 bases, with 11 bases remaining between them. CDR3 nucleotides: TGTGCCAGCCAAGCCATTCGAGAGACCCAGTACTTC. Translated: CASQAIRETQYF.

This chain links TRBV28 with TRBJ2-1; D uncertain. CDR1 is MDHEN, CDR2 SYDVKM, per germline. V gave up 5 bases and J gave up 5 bases, with 10 bases separating them. The CDR3 length is 13 residues. The CDR3 region has the DNA TGTGCCAGCAGTCCCCGAGGAGACAATGAGCAGTTCTTC. As protein: CASSPRGDNEQFF. Variable domain in full (rest from reference TRBV28 and TRBJ2-1): DVKVTQSSRYLVKRTGEKVFLECVQDMDHENMFWYRQDPGLGLRLIYFSYDVKMKEKGDIPEGYSVSREKKERFSLILESASTNQTSMYLCASSPRGDNEQFFGPGTRLTVL.